This paragraph reports one T cell receptor (beta chain). Other DNA sequences in this specimen translate into the identical CDR3. This record belongs to a study of shared clonotypes between healthy human individuals. TCRdb keeps only in-frame clones here, not all; method: immunoSEQ multiplex PCR. This table has some 700,000 clones, around 90% appearing once. Per germline, CDR1 SGDLS and CDR2 YYNGEE. The CDR3 has 13 residues. V lost 4 bases, J lost 4 bases, and 9 bases lay in between. The clonotype was recovered from a man aged 18-30 years in good health. Some clones in this sample may be carry-over from other donors' samples. V and J are TRBV9 and TRBJ2-1; perhaps TRBD2 as D (6 bases). Sequencing was performed on memory CD8+ T cells from PBMCs. Specified subset: CD45RO+ cells pooled with CCR7-negative TemRA cells. DNA of the CDR3: TGTGCCAGCAGCCCCGGGGGTTACAATGAGCAGTTCTTC. Translated, it gives CASSPGGYNEQFF.